This passage covers 29 T cell receptor beta chains from one sample sequenced in a study of control samples from healthy donors and cancer patients. Assay: immunoSEQ multiplex PCR; the TCRdb copy retains only in-frame clones and omits some. The sample lists around 95,000 clones, over 75% occurring once. Sequencing input: blood. Receptors originate from a woman between 45 and 60 years old in good health.

The CDR3 region has the DNA TGTGCCAGCAGTCCCGGGACAGGGGTCTATGGCTACACCTTC. Translation gives CASSPGTGVYGYTF. The chain combines TRBV27 with TRBJ1-2, with 10 bases lining up with TRBD1. This CDR3 contains 14 residues. With 5 bases clipped from V and 4 bases from J, the junction kept 4 bases outside the gene matches. Germline-derived CDR1 and CDR2 are MNHEY and SMNVEV (reference sequence).

The V gene is TRBV4-3, the J gene TRBJ2-3, with 11 bases fitting TRBD2. Germline-derived CDR1 and CDR2 are LGHNA and YSLEER. Trimming removed 4 bases from V and 4 bases from J; junction bases left unmatched: 10. The CDR3 length is 17 residues. The CDR3 protein is CASSPHPGTSGSDTQYF. CDR3 in DNA: TGCGCCAGCAGCCCTCACCCCGGGACTAGCGGCTCAGATACGCAGTATTTT.

The chain has TRBV4-3 and TRBJ1-3; tentative D call: TRBD1 (5 bases). CDR3 length equals 16 residues. Trimming took off 0 bases at V and 0 bases at J, with 9 bases between the two ends. Germline V gene data show CDR1 as LGHNA and CDR2 as YSLEER. The CDR3 region has the DNA TGCGCCAGCAGCCAAGATCGGGGGGGCTCTGGAAACACCATATATTTT. It translates to CASSQDRGGSGNTIYF.

CDR3 DNA: TGCGCCAGCAGCCAAGGGGACGGCCCGGTGGGAAACACCATATATTTT. Amino acid sequence: CASSQGDGPVGNTIYF. This chain uses TRBV4-3 with TRBJ1-3; TRBD1 might be the D (5 bases). This CDR3 spans 16 amino acids. In germline, CDR1 is LGHNA, CDR2 YSLEER. The V gene lost 1 base and the J gene lost 4 bases, with 14 bases spanning the gap.

V gene TRBV24-1 combines with J gene TRBJ2-1, with 11 bases aligning to TRBD2. J was trimmed by 6 bases and V by 9 bases; bases with no gene match: 27. Per germline, CDR1 KGHDR and CDR2 SFDVKD. The CDR3 runs to 21 residues. The CDR3 region is CATGRALGLAGGGGEGNEQFF. As DNA, the CDR3 is TGTGCCACCGGACGGGCCTTAGGGCTAGCGGGAGGAGGGGGGGAGGGCAATGAGCAGTTCTTC.

This rearrangement joins TRBV5-1 to TRBJ2-7; perhaps TRBD2 as D (6 bases). V was trimmed by 3 bases and J by 0 bases, leaving 16 bases between them. Germline loops: CDR1 SGHRS, CDR2 YFSETQ. This CDR3 has 16 amino acids. The CDR3 DNA reads TGCGCCAGCAGCTGGGAACCGACGGGAGCCTCCTACGAGCAGTACTTC. Translating gives CASSWEPTGASYEQYF.

The rearrangement joins TRBV2 to TRBJ2-5; D is possibly TRBD2 (5 bases). The CDR3 consists of 16 residues. Trimming removed 6 bases from V and 5 bases from J, with 22 bases in between. Per germline, CDR1 SNHLY and CDR2 FYNNEI. The DNA of the CDR3 is TGTGCCAGCAGCGGGCTTGCTCGGGGTTCGGGGGAGACCCAGTACTTC. As protein: CASSGLARGSGETQYF. The complete variable domain, with remaining parts taken from reference TRBV2 and TRBJ2-5, reads EPEVTQTPSHQVTQMGQEVILRCVPISNHLYFYWYRQILGQKVEFLVSFYNNEISEKSEIFDDQFSVERPDGSNFTLKIRSTKLEDSAMYFCASSGLARGSGETQYFGPGTRLLVL.

J is TRBJ1-1 and V is TRBV9, with 10 bases fitting TRBD1. This CDR3 has 14 amino acids. The V and J ends lost 3 bases and 6 bases, in that order; junction bases with no gene match: 5. The germline gives CDR1 SGDLS, CDR2 YYNGEE. CDR3 coding DNA: TGTGCCAGCAGCGAAGGGACAGGGGACCCTGAAGCTTTCTTT. Its protein product is CASSEGTGDPEAFF.

This chain connects TRBV5-1 to TRBJ2-7, with unresolved D. Germline loops: CDR1 SGHRS, CDR2 YFSETQ. Trimming took 9 bases from V and 1 from J, leaving 17 bases between them. The length of the CDR3 is 14 residues. CDR3 sequence (DNA): TGCGCCACCTCGTGGGCAGAATTTTCCTACGAGCAGTACTTC. It specifies CATSWAEFSYEQYF.

The V gene is TRBV7-9, the J gene TRBJ1-4; 9 bases agree with TRBD1. CDR1 and CDR2 from the germline V gene are SEHNR and FQNEAQ (reference sequence). Losses at the gene ends were 5 bases for V and 9 bases for J; bases not matched to a gene: 4. CDR3 size: 13 residues. The CDR3 DNA reads as TGTGCCAGCAGCCGAGGACAGGGGCAAAAACTGTTTTTT. It is translated as CASSRGQGQKLFF.

The V and J genes are TRBV29-1 and TRBJ2-7, with D tentatively TRBD2 (7 bases). The CDR3 runs to 15 residues. V lost 7 bases and J lost 5, with 24 bases in between. CDR1 is SQVTM and CDR2 is ANQGSEA in the germline V gene. The CDR3 reads CSALPGQGRGNEQYF. The CDR3 DNA reads as TGCAGCGCTCTTCCCGGGCAGGGGAGGGGTAACGAGCAGTACTTC.

This chain uses TRBV19 with TRBJ2-7, with 8 bases fitting TRBD1. CDR1 and CDR2 from the germline V gene are LNHDA and SQIVND (reference sequence). The CDR3 runs to 13 residues. Trimming took 5 bases from V and 2 from J; bases not matched to a gene: 2. This CDR3 reads CASSGGQAYEQYF. As DNA, the CDR3 is TGTGCCAGTAGTGGGGGACAGGCCTACGAGCAGTACTTC. Combining the CDR3 with reference TRBV19 and TRBJ2-7 gives the whole variable domain DGGITQSPKYLFRKEGQNVTLSCEQNLNHDAMYWYRQDPGQGLRLIYYSQIVNDFQKGDIAEGYSVSREKKESFPLTVTSAQKNPTAFYLCASSGGQAYEQYFGPGTRLTVT.

CDR3 loop: CASSQAGGAFF. The CDR3 DNA reads TGCGCCAGCAGCCAAGCCGGTGGAGCTTTCTTT. The chain employs TRBV4-1 and TRBJ1-1; D gene ambiguous. With 1 base removed from V and 10 bases from J, the gap between germline ends came to 7 bases. Germline CDR1 reads MGHRA; CDR2 reads YSYEKL. The CDR3 is 11 amino acids.

The V call is TRBV29-1, the J call TRBJ1-1; D is perhaps TRBD1 (6 bases). Germline V gene data show CDR1 as SQVTM and CDR2 as ANQGSEA. CDR3 length: 16 amino acids. The V end was cut by 6 bases, the J end by 6 bases, with 26 bases between. The CDR3 protein is CSVAKGRGSREAEAFF. CDR3 bases: TGCAGCGTGGCCAAGGGAAGGGGGTCTCGGGAGGCTGAAGCTTTCTTT.

This chain links TRBV19 with TRBJ1-2, with a tentative D call TRBD1 (5 bases). Trimming left V 4 bases short and J 11 bases short, with 20 bases between. Per germline, CDR1 LNHDA and CDR2 SQIVND (reference sequence). The CDR3 length is 14 residues. CDR3 region: CASSTRADIPGYTF. The CDR3 DNA follows: TGTGCCAGTAGTACCCGGGCGGACATTCCGGGGTACACCTTC.

This clone was seen only a few times. The chain recombines TRBV7-2 with TRBJ2-7, with D possibly being TRBD2 (5 bases). Deletions cut 4 bases from V and 2 bases from J, with 9 bases between. Germline V gene sequence: CDR1 SGHTA, CDR2 FQGNSA. The CDR3 sequence is 13 residues long. DNA of the CDR3: TGTGCCAGCAGCTCCGACTACACCTACGAGCAGTACTTC. Translating it yields CASSSDYTYEQYF.

The CDR3 loop reads CASRDGGDTYTF. CDR3 DNA: TGTGCCAGCAGGGACGGAGGGGATACCTACACCTTC. The chain employs TRBV5-4 and TRBJ1-2; TRBD1 is a possible D gene (5 bases). From germline, CDR1 is SGHNT and CDR2 YYREEE (reference sequence). The CDR3 contains 12 residues. Trimming left V 5 bases short and J 10 bases short, with 15 bases between.

In DNA form, the CDR3 reads TGTGCCAGCAGCGGACAGGGGGCTGGAAACACCATATATTTT. Its protein product is CASSGQGAGNTIYF. This chain joins TRBV7-9 and TRBJ1-3, with 10 bases fitting TRBD1. CDR1 SEHNR and CDR2 FQNEAQ come from the germline V gene (reference sequence). Trimming at V came to 5 bases and at J to 2 bases, leaving 0 bases not matched to a gene. This CDR3 comprises 14 residues.

The gene calls are TRBV5-1 and TRBJ2-1; the D gene is possibly TRBD2 (7 bases). The CDR3 has 16 residues. Looked up from germline, CDR1 is SGHRS and CDR2 is YFSETQ. Trimming removed 2 bases from V and 6 bases from J, with 18 bases in between. The CDR3 bases are TGCGCCAGCAGCTTACCCAGGAGGGGGGGCGGCAATGAGCAGTTCTTC. This translates into CASSLPRRGGGNEQFF.

This chain links TRBV28 with TRBJ1-2; maybe TRBD1 (5 bases). V lost 8 bases and J lost 8, with 18 bases in between. Looked up from germline, CDR1 is MDHEN and CDR2 is SYDVKM. The CDR3 runs to 13 residues. Here the CDR3 reads CASGSGALSGYTF. The CDR3, as DNA: TGTGCCAGCGGCTCCGGGGCCTTATCCGGCTACACCTTC.

This clone was counted a single time. CDR3: CASSSEGNSGNTIYF. As DNA, the CDR3 is TGCGCCAGCAGCTCGGAAGGTAATTCTGGAAACACCATATATTTT. The gene calls are TRBV5-1 and TRBJ1-3; D remains ambiguous. The CDR3 consists of 15 residues. Germline values: CDR1 SGHRS, CDR2 YFSETQ. V lost 3 bases and J 1 base, leaving 11 bases between the germline ends.

This clone has only one observation. The chain combines TRBV19 with TRBJ1-2, with 7 bases that match TRBD1. V shed 2 bases, J shed 8 bases, and the junction held 8 bases outside the gene matches. The length of the CDR3 is 14 residues. Germline assignment: CDR1 LNHDA and CDR2 SQIVND (reference sequence). The CDR3 loop is CASSIRQGGRGYTF. The CDR3 DNA is TGTGCCAGTAGTATAAGGCAAGGGGGCCGGGGCTACACCTTC.

About this clone: This specimen includes other DNA sequences encoding the same CDR3. This sequence joins TRBV12-3 or TRBV12-4 and TRBJ2-5; D unclear. With 1 base removed from V and 1 base from J, the gap between germline ends came to 4 bases. The CDR3 is 13 residues long. CDR3 in amino acids: CASSLDLQETQYF. The CDR3 region has the DNA TGTGCCAGCAGTTTAGACCTCCAAGAGACCCAGTACTTC.

CDR3 sequence: CASRGQGGTEAFF. CDR3 DNA sequence: TGTGCCAGCAGGGGACAGGGGGGCACTGAAGCTTTCTTT. The V call is TRBV27, the J call TRBJ1-1; 11 positions match TRBD1. Germline trimming cut 6 bases from V and 4 bases from J; bases unmatched to any gene: 1. Germline V lookup: CDR1 MNHEY, CDR2 SMNVEV (reference sequence). The CDR3 length is 13 residues.

This rearrangement joins TRBV28 to TRBJ1-2; D is undetermined. V lost 6 bases, J lost 5 bases, and 19 bases lay in between. The CDR3 runs 15 residues. CDR1 and CDR2 from the germline V gene are MDHEN and SYDVKM. The CDR3 protein is CASSPGNRAGYGYTF. The CDR3 region has the DNA TGTGCCAGCAGCCCCGGGAATAGGGCTGGATATGGCTACACCTTC.

This chain uses TRBV7-3 with TRBJ2-5; D is uncertain. This CDR3 region has 14 residues. V dropped 5 bases and J dropped 4 bases, with 14 bases sitting between them. Germline loops: CDR1 SGHTA, CDR2 FQGTGA. Written as DNA, the CDR3 is TGTGCCAGCAGCCCAGATTACTCCGGAGAGACCCAGTACTTC. The encoded protein is CASSPDYSGETQYF.

The chain joins TRBV11-3 to TRBJ2-2; the D gene is possibly TRBD1 (5 bases). The CDR3 is 14 residues long. In germline, CDR1 is SGHNT, CDR2 YENEEA. V was clipped by 1 base and J by 6 bases, with 9 bases between them. For the CDR3, the DNA is TGTGCCAGCAGCTTAGGCAGGGTTGCCGGGGAGCTGTTTTTT. Amino acids: CASSLGRVAGELFF.

This clone was found once. The chain is built from TRBV14 and TRBJ2-5; D is undetermined. The germline V gene encodes CDR1 SGHDN and CDR2 FVKESK. Trimming removed 3 bases from V and 1 base from J, with 12 bases in between. There are 15 residues in the CDR3. The CDR3 region is CASSQRRPIQETQYF. The CDR3 DNA sequence: TGTGCCAGCAGCCAGAGGCGCCCTATCCAAGAGACCCAGTACTTC.

The V call is TRBV19, the J call TRBJ1-3, with D unresolved. With 10 bases removed from V and 0 bases from J, the gap between germline ends came to 16 bases. Germline V gene sequence: CDR1 LNHDA, CDR2 SQIVND (reference sequence). CDR3 size: 15 residues. CDR3 bases: TGTGCCACCGGAGAGGTTCATTTCTCTGGAAACACCATATATTTT. Its protein is CATGEVHFSGNTIYF. The complete variable domain, with remaining parts taken from reference TRBV19 and TRBJ1-3, reads DGGITQSPKYLFRKEGQNVTLSCEQNLNHDAMYWYRQDPGQGLRLIYYSQIVNDFQKGDIAEGYSVSREKKESFPLTVTSAQKNPTAFYLCATGEVHFSGNTIYFGEGSWLTVV.